The next 6 T cell receptor beta chains were all read from a single sample in a study of shared clonotypes between healthy human individuals (dated by TCRdb to about 2020). The library relied on the immunoSEQ multiplex PCR assay. The table comes from immuneACCESS by way of TCRdb, which keeps in-frame sequences with V and J called. Part of the clones is missing from these tables; in studies checked, under half for an unresolved V gene and the rest for unknown reasons. This sample comprises millions of clones, 95% of them detected only once. The ten largest clones capture 0.13% of the sample. Sequencing was done on a sample of naive CD4+ T cells sorted from blood. The cell subset or site label for this specimen denotes: CD45RA+ positively selected. The source of these receptors is a man aged 18 to 35 in good health.

J is TRBJ2-1 and V is TRBV11-2; D is unresolved. This CDR3 region has 15 residues. CDR1 is SGHAT, CDR2 FQNNGV, per germline. V lost 8 bases, J lost 0 bases, and 14 bases lay in between. The CDR3 nucleotides read TGTGCCAGCTCTAGGGCAGTGGGCTCCTACAATGAGCAGTTCTTC. Encoded protein: CASSRAVGSYNEQFF.

Regarding this clone: The sample holds other DNA sequences that translate to the same CDR3. The V gene is TRBV5-1, the J gene TRBJ2-3; D uncertain. The CDR3 contains 15 residues. Trimming took 0 bases from V and 0 from J, leaving 8 bases between them. Germline CDR1 reads SGHRS; CDR2 reads YFSETQ. The chain's CDR3 is CASSLEASSTDTQYF. Here the CDR3 DNA reads TGCGCCAGCAGCTTGGAAGCTTCGAGCACAGATACGCAGTATTTT.

The chain recombines TRBV30 with TRBJ2-1, with 15 bases aligning to TRBD2. Trimming cost V 0 bases and J 9 bases; bases outside gene matches: 6. CDR1 is GTSNPN, CDR2 SVGIG, per germline (reference sequence). The CDR3 is 16 amino acids. The CDR3: CAWSVGLAGGPGEQFF. CDR3 bases: TGTGCCTGGAGTGTAGGACTAGCGGGGGGGCCAGGTGAGCAGTTCTTC.

As for this clone: Additional DNA sequences in this sample encode the identical CDR3. This chain joins TRBV5-1 and TRBJ1-1; 8 nucleotides line up with TRBD1. Germline V gene lookup returns CDR1 SGHRS and CDR2 YFSETQ. J lost 3 bases, V lost 4 bases, and 2 bases had no gene match. This CDR3 region has 13 residues. The CDR3 DNA sequence: TGCGCCAGCAGCCCGACAGGGGACACTGAAGCTTTCTTT. Translating gives CASSPTGDTEAFF.

The chain employs TRBV7-2 and TRBJ1-2; 7 bases match TRBD1. CDR1 and CDR2 from the germline V gene are SGHTA and FQGNSA. This CDR3 region has 14 residues. V shed 5 bases, J shed 7 bases, and the junction held 10 bases outside the gene matches. CDR3 sequence reads: CASSLGEGASGYTF. For the CDR3, the DNA is TGTGCCAGCAGCCTTGGAGAGGGGGCCTCTGGCTACACCTTC.

Regarding this clone: The same CDR3 also results from other DNA sequences found in this sample. This chain links TRBV2 with TRBJ1-6, with no clear D. V was pared by 6 bases and J by 0 bases, with 12 bases between. Germline-derived CDR1 and CDR2 are SNHLY and FYNNEI. The CDR3 is 16 residues long. CDR3 amino acids: CASSEVPSSYNSPLHF. The CDR3 DNA reads as TGTGCCAGCAGCGAGGTACCGAGCTCCTATAATTCACCCCTCCACTTT.